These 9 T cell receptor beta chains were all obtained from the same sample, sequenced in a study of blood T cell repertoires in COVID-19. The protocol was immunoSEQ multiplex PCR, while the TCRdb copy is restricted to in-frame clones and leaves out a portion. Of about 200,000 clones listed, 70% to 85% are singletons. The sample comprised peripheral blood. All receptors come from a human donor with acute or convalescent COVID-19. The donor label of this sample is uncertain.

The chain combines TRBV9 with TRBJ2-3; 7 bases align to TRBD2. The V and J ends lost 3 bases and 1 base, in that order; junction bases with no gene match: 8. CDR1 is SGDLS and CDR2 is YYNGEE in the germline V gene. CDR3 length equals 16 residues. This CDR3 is CASSGGLVRGTDTQYF. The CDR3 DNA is TGTGCCAGCAGCGGAGGACTAGTCCGGGGCACAGATACGCAGTATTTT.

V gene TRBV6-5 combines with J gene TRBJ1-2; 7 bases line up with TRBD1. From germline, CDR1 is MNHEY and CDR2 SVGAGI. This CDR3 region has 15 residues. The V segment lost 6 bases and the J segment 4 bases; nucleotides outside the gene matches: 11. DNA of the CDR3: TGTGCCAGCAGCGCCCGGGACAGATCTTTCTATGGCTACACCTTC. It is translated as CASSARDRSFYGYTF.

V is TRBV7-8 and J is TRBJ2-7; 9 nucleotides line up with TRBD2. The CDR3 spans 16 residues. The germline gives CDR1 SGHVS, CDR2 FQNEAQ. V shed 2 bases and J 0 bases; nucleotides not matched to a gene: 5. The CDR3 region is CASSLMVAGDSYEQYF. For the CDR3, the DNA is TGTGCCAGCAGCTTAATGGTAGCGGGAGACTCCTACGAGCAGTACTTC.

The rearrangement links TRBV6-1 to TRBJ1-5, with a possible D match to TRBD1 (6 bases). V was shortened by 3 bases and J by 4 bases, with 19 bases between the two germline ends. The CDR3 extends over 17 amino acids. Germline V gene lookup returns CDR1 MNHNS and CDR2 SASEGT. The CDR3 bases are TGTGCCAGCAGTGAGACGGATGGGGTAGGGGGAAATCAGCCCCAGCATTTT. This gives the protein CASSETDGVGGNQPQHF.

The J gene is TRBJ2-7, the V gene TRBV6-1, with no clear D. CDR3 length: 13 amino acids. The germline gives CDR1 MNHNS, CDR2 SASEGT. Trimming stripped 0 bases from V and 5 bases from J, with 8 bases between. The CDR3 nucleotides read TGTGCCAGCAGTGAAGCGCGCCCGCACGAGCAGTACTTC. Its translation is CASSEARPHEQYF.

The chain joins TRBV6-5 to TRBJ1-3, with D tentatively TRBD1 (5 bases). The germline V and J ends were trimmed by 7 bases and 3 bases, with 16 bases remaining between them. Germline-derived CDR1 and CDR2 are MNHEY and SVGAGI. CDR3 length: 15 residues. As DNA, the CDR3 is TGTGCCAGCATCGACCGGGGGGGTTTTGGAAACACCATATATTTT. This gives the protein CASIDRGGFGNTIYF.

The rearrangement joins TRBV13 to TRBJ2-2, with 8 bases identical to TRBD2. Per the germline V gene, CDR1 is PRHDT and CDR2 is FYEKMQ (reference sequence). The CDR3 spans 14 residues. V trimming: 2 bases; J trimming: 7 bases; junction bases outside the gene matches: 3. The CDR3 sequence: CASSLLAGGGELFF. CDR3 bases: TGTGCCAGCAGCTTACTAGCGGGTGGCGGGGAGCTGTTTTTT.

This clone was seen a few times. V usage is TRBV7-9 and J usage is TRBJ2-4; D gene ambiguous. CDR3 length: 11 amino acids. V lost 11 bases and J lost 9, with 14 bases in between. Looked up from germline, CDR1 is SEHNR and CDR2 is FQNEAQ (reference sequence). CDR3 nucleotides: TGTGCCGAGGAGAAATCATCCATTCAGTACTTC. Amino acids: CAEEKSSIQYF.

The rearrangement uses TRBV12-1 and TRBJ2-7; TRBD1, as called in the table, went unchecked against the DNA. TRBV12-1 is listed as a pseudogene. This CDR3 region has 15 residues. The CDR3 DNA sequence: TGTGCCAGCAGCCACAGGACAGGTCGTGGCTACGAGCAGTACTTC. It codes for CASSHRTGRGYEQYF.